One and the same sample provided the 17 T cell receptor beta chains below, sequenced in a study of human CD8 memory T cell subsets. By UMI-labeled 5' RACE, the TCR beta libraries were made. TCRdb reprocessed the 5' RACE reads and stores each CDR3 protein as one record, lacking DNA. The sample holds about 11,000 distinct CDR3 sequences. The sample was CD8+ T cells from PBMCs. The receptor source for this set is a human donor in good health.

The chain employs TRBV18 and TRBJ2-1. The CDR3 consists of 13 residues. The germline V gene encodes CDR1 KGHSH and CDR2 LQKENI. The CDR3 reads CASSPSSYNEQFF.

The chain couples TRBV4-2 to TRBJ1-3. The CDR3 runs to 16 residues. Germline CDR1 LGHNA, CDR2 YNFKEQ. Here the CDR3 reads CASSQDTSSSGNTIYF.

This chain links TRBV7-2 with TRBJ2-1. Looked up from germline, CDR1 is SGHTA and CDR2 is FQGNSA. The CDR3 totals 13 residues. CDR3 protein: CASSTSGYNEQFF.

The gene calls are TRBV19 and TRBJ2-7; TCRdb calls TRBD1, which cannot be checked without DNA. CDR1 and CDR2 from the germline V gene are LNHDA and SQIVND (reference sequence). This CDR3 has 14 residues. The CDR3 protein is CASSIGTGYLEQYF.

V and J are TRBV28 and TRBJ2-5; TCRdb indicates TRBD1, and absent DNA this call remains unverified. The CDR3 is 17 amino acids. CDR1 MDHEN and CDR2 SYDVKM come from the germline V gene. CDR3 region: CASSTSSRGQLQETQYF.

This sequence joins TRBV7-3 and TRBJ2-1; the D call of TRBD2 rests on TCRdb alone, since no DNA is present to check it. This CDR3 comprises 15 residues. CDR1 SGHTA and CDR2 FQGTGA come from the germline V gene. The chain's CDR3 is CASSLWAGGANEQFF.

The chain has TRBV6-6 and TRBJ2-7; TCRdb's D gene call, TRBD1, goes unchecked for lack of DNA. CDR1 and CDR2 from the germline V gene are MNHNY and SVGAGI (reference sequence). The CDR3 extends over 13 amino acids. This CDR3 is CASSQTGPYEQYF.

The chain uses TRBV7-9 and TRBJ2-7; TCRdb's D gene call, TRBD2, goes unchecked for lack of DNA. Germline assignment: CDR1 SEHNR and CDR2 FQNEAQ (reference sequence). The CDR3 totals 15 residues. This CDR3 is CASSPRTSGKGEQYF.

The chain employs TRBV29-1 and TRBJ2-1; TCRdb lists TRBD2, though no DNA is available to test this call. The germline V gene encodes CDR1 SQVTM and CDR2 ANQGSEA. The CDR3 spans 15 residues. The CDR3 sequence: CSGELAGANYNEQFF.

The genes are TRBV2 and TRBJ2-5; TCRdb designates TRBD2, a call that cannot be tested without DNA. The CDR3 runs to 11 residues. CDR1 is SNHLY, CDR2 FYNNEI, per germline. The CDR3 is CASRGGETQYF.

This CDR3 is CASSYLGQGSEQYF. This chain connects TRBV6-2 or TRBV6-3 to TRBJ2-7; the TRBD1 assignment by TCRdb is unverifiable without DNA. The germline V gene encodes CDR1 MNHEY and CDR2 SVGEGT. The CDR3 extends over 14 amino acids.

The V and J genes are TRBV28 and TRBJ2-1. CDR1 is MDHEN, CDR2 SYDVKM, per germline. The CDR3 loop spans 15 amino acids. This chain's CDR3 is CASSLTAASYNEQFF. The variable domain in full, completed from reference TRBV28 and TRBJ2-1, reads DVKVTQSSRYLVKRTGEKVFLECVQDMDHENMFWYRQDPGLGLRLIYFSYDVKMKEKGDIPEGYSVSREKKERFSLILESASTNQTSMYLCASSLTAASYNEQFFGPGTRLTVL.

CDR3 region: CASSYSGPHNEQFF. This sequence joins TRBV6-5 and TRBJ2-1. The CDR3 is 14 residues long. Germline CDR1 MNHEY, CDR2 SVGAGI.

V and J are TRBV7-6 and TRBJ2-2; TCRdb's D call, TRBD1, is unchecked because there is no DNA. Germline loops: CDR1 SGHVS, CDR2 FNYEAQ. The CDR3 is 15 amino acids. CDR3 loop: CASSLGTQGTGELFF.

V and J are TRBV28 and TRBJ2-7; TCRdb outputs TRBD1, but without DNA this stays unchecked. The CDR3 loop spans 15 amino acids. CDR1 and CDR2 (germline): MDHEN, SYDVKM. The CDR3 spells CASSFPGTGLYEQYF.

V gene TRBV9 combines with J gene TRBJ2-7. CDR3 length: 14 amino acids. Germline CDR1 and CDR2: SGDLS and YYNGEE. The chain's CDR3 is CASSVATGSYEQYF.

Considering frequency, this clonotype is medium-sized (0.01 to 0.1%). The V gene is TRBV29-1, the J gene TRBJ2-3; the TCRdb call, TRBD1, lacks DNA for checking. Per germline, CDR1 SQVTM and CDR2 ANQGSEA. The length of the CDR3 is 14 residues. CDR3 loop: CSVAQGEWTDTQYF.